Listed here are 24 T cell receptor beta chains from one sample, sequenced in a study of T cells in Graves' hyperthyroidism and ophthalmopathy. RNA transcripts were the template for amplifying TCR beta CDR3 regions. The HTBI primer set served for first-round RT-PCR of the TCR CDR3. TCRdb fed the multiplex PCR reads into MiXCR, producing one record per CDR3 protein. The sample consists of about 480,000 distinct CDR3 sequences, less than 25% of them appearing once. Sequenced input: blood. The receptors stem from a woman in her seventies with Graves' ophthalmopathy.

This clonotype has just one count. The chain has TRBV6-1 and TRBJ1-5; 7 nucleotides line up with TRBD1. The V gene's germline CDR1 is MNHNS and CDR2 SASEGT. The CDR3 has 18 residues. J lost 0 bases, V lost 5 bases, and 13 bases had no gene match. The CDR3 region has the DNA TGTGCCAGCAGTCCCTACGCGTTGGGACAGTATAGCAATCAGCCCCAGCATTTT. Translation: CASSPYALGQYSNQPQHF.

In this sample, this clonotype turned up many times. The gene calls are TRBV2 and TRBJ1-1; D gene ambiguous. V was pared by 8 bases and J by 0 bases, with 10 bases between. The CDR3 is 13 residues long. Germline CDR1 reads SNHLY; CDR2 reads FYNNEI. Here the CDR3 DNA reads TGTGCCAGCCGCCCCTTAATGAACACTGAAGCTTTCTTT. Translated: CASRPLMNTEAFF.

The V gene is TRBV7-9, the J gene TRBJ2-7; 8 nucleotides match TRBD1. Germline V lookup: CDR1 SEHNR, CDR2 FQNEAQ (reference sequence). V dropped 5 bases and J dropped 3; count of bases not matched to a gene: 6. The CDR3 loop spans 14 amino acids. CDR3 protein: CASSLDRGNYEQYF. In nucleotides, the CDR3 is TGTGCCAGCAGCCTCGACAGGGGCAACTACGAGCAGTACTTC. Combining the CDR3 with reference TRBV7-9 and TRBJ2-7 gives the whole variable domain DTGVSQNPRHKITKRGQNVTFRCDPISEHNRLYWYRQTLGQGPEFLTYFQNEAQLEKSRLLSDRFSAERPKGSFSTLEIQRTEQGDSAMYLCASSLDRGNYEQYFGPGTRLTVT.

This clonotype appeared a few times. J is TRBJ1-4 and V is TRBV7-9; D might be TRBD1 (5 bases). The V gene lost 0 bases and the J gene lost 7 bases, with 9 bases spanning the gap. The CDR3 extends over 14 amino acids. Germline V gene lookup returns CDR1 SEHNR and CDR2 FQNEAQ (reference sequence). CDR3 DNA sequence: TGTGCCAGCAGCTTAGCGGGGCCGTTTGAAAAACTGTTTTTT. Encoded protein: CASSLAGPFEKLFF.

The table lists this clonotype with many counts. The rearrangement links TRBV6-6 to TRBJ1-1, with TRBD1 as a possible D gene (6 bases). The CDR3 sequence is 18 residues long. The germline V gene has CDR1 MNHNY and CDR2 SVGAGI (reference sequence). With 1 base removed from V and 0 bases from J, the gap between germline ends came to 18 bases. This CDR3 reads CASSYYPPGQTMNTEAFF. The CDR3 DNA sequence: TGTGCCAGCAGTTACTATCCACCGGGACAAACCATGAACACTGAAGCTTTCTTT.

V gene TRBV28 combines with J gene TRBJ2-3, with D maybe TRBD2 (5 bases). This CDR3 comprises 17 residues. With 8 bases removed from V and 0 bases from J, the gap between germline ends came to 21 bases. CDR1 is MDHEN and CDR2 is SYDVKM in the germline V gene. CDR3 in DNA: TGTGCCAGCTCACCACGTGGGAGCGGAACTAGCACAGATACGCAGTATTTT. As protein: CASSPRGSGTSTDTQYF.

The V call is TRBV12-3 or TRBV12-4, the J call TRBJ1-1; D unresolved. V dropped 7 bases and J dropped 1 base, with 16 bases sitting between them. The CDR3 has 15 amino acids. CDR3 nucleotide sequence: TGTGCCAGCACCCACGGGAGACAACAGAACACTGAAGCTTTCTTT. Translating gives CASTHGRQQNTEAFF.

This clonotype has just a few counts. V is TRBV7-9 and J is TRBJ2-7; no reliable D call. The CDR3 totals 14 residues. The V end lost 1 base, the J end lost 2 bases, and 9 bases lay between the germline ends. Germline CDR1 reads SEHNR; CDR2 reads FQNEAQ (reference sequence). CDR3 region: CASSLGSVPYEQYF. CDR3 sequence (DNA): TGTGCCAGCAGCTTAGGCTCCGTACCCTACGAGCAGTACTTC.

As to this clonotype: At one end, the junction sequence differs from germline, possibly due to a read error. The chain joins TRBV19 to TRBJ1-1; D is undetermined. Germline V gene lookup returns CDR1 LNHDA and CDR2 SQIVND (reference sequence). The CDR3 loop spans 16 amino acids. DNA for the CDR3: TGTGCCAGTAGCTTGGGGATCAGGACTAAGAACACTGAGGCTTTCTTT. Its translation is CASSLGIRTKNTEAFF. Variable domain in full (rest from reference TRBV19 and TRBJ1-1): DGGITQSPKYLFRKEGQNVTLSCEQNLNHDAMYWYRQDPGQGLRLIYYSQIVNDFQKGDIAEGYSVSREKKESFPLTVTSAQKNPTAFYLCASSLGIRTKNTEAFFGQGTRLTVV.

This clonotype has just a few counts. V usage is TRBV6-1 and J usage is TRBJ2-7; the D gene is possibly TRBD1 (6 bases). The V gene lost 4 bases and the J gene lost 3 bases, with 10 bases spanning the gap. This CDR3 is built from 13 residues. Looked up from germline, CDR1 is MNHNS and CDR2 is SASEGT. CDR3 in amino acids: CASSVVRGYEQYF. In DNA form, the CDR3 reads TGTGCCAGCAGTGTAGTCAGGGGCTACGAGCAGTACTTC.

This clonotype was detected ten times or more. J is TRBJ2-1 and V is TRBV24-1, with 10 bases aligning to TRBD2. CDR3 length: 15 amino acids. Germline V gives CDR1 KGHDR, CDR2 SFDVKD. V lost 7 bases, J lost 12 bases, and 14 bases stayed unmatched. Here the CDR3 reads CATSNPGLATVGQFF. DNA of the CDR3: TGTGCCACCAGCAACCCGGGACTAGCGACAGTCGGGCAGTTCTTC.

This clonotype was counted a few times. The chain recombines TRBV7-2 with TRBJ1-3; weak D call: TRBD1 (6 bases). Looked up from germline, CDR1 is SGHTA and CDR2 is FQGNSA. This CDR3 spans 15 amino acids. V was trimmed by 1 base and J by 3 bases, leaving 10 bases between them. The CDR3 DNA reads TGTGCCAGCAGCTTAGACAGGGTAGTTGGAAACACCATATATTTT. Translation gives CASSLDRVVGNTIYF. Full variable domain (missing parts from reference TRBV7-2 and TRBJ1-3): GAGVSQSPSNKVTEKGKDVELRCDPISGHTALYWYRQSLGQGLEFLIYFQGNSAPDKSGLPSDRFSAERTGGSVSTLTIQRTQQEDSAVYLCASSLDRVVGNTIYFGEGSWLTVV.

In this sample, this clonotype turned up a few times. The chain combines TRBV9 with TRBJ2-3, with a tentative D call TRBD2 (6 bases). Germline CDR1 and CDR2: SGDLS and YYNGEE. Trimming pared 3 bases from V and 4 bases from J, leaving 18 bases between. This CDR3 has 16 amino acids. The CDR3, as DNA: TGTGCCAGCAGCGCCTCGGGACTGGACGGGGCAGATACGCAGTATTTT. Encoded protein: CASSASGLDGADTQYF.

The CDR3 loop is CASSLWTADTQYF. As DNA, the CDR3 is TGTGCCAGCAGTCTCTGGACAGCAGATACGCAGTATTTT. The chain recombines TRBV7-3 with TRBJ2-3, with a weak D call TRBD1 (6 bases). The CDR3 sequence is 13 residues long. The germline V gene has CDR1 SGHTA and CDR2 FQGTGA. The ends were cut back, 6 bases at V and 4 bases at J, with 11 bases in the middle.

The chain carries TRBV12-3 or TRBV12-4 and TRBJ2-1, with D maybe TRBD2 (7 bases). The CDR3 extends over 18 amino acids. V was cut by 6 bases and J by 5 bases, with 26 bases left in between. The CDR3 is CASSREGGAGAPHNEQFF. The CDR3 nucleotides read TGTGCCAGCAGCCGAGAGGGGGGGGCGGGAGCCCCCCACAATGAGCAGTTCTTC.

In regard to this clonotype: A much more abundant neighbour one base away suggests this may be a read error. This sequence joins TRBV27 and TRBJ2-1, with 8 positions matching TRBD1. This CDR3 has 15 amino acids. CDR1 is MNHEY and CDR2 is SMNVEV in the germline V gene (reference sequence). The CDR3 protein is CASSLRQGNYNEQLF. CDR3 in DNA: TGTGCCAGCAGTCTCCGACAGGGGAACTACAATGAGCAGCTCTTC.

The rearrangement uses TRBV28 and TRBJ2-7; 12 nucleotides agree with TRBD2. Germline loops: CDR1 MDHEN, CDR2 SYDVKM. V was clipped by 6 bases and J by 4 bases; unmatched bases: 4. The length of the CDR3 is 14 residues. The DNA for the CDR3 is TGTGCCAGCAGGACTAGCGGGAGAGAATACGAGCAGTACTTC. It is translated as CASRTSGREYEQYF.

The gene calls are TRBV5-1 and TRBJ2-5; D is unclear. The CDR3 spans 14 residues. V was clipped by 4 bases and J by 4 bases, with 14 bases between them. The germline CDR1 and CDR2 sequences are SGHRS and YFSETQ. CDR3 amino acids: CASSARWPVETQYF. CDR3 DNA: TGCGCCAGCAGCGCCCGATGGCCCGTAGAGACCCAGTACTTC.

A few counts support this clonotype. The chain has TRBV3-1 and TRBJ2-7; D possibly corresponds to TRBD1 (5 bases). The CDR3 length is 15 residues. Germline lookup yields CDR1 LGHDT and CDR2 YNNKEL (reference sequence). V was clipped by 4 bases and J by 4 bases, with 17 bases between them. The CDR3, as DNA: TGTGCCAGCAGCCCGCTCAGTGGGGCGAGGTACGAGCAGTACTTC. Translating gives CASSPLSGARYEQYF.

This chain joins TRBV28 and TRBJ1-2; TRBD1 might be the D (5 bases). V lost 4 bases and J lost 4, with 10 bases in between. This CDR3 region has 13 residues. Germline V gene sequence: CDR1 MDHEN, CDR2 SYDVKM. CDR3 region: CASSWGRSYGYTF. The CDR3 DNA reads as TGTGCCAGCAGTTGGGGACGGAGCTATGGCTACACCTTC.

A few counts support this clonotype. The rearrangement joins TRBV6-2 or TRBV6-3 to TRBJ2-2; TRBD2 agrees at 11 bases. The V gene end was trimmed by 2 bases and the J gene end by 1 base; junction bases not matched to a gene: 3. The CDR3 is 17 amino acids. Germline CDR1 is MNHEY and CDR2 is SVGEGT. The CDR3: CASSYPLAGGNTGELFF. CDR3 coding DNA: TGTGCCAGCAGTTACCCCCTAGCGGGAGGGAACACCGGGGAGCTGTTTTTT.

The genes are TRBV12-3 or TRBV12-4 and TRBJ2-1; 10 bases match TRBD2. This CDR3 comprises 13 residues. The trim removed 5 bases at V and 9 bases at J, leaving 4 bases unmatched. The CDR3 sequence: CASSPAGGSEQFF. The CDR3 DNA reads TGTGCCAGCAGTCCAGCGGGAGGGAGTGAGCAGTTCTTC.

Only a few counts were recorded for this clonotype. This chain joins TRBV7-9 and TRBJ1-5; the D gene is possibly TRBD1 (6 bases). CDR3 size: 15 residues. Germline V lookup: CDR1 SEHNR, CDR2 FQNEAQ (reference sequence). V was clipped by 5 bases and J by 0 bases, with 11 bases between them. The CDR3 is CASSRTEYSNQPQHF. DNA for the CDR3: TGTGCCAGCAGCCGGACAGAATATAGCAATCAGCCCCAGCATTTT.

The J gene is TRBJ1-4, the V gene TRBV2; no clear D gene. In germline, CDR1 is SNHLY, CDR2 FYNNEI. There are 15 residues in the CDR3. The V end was cut by 7 bases, the J end by 0 bases, with 12 bases between. CDR3 sequence (DNA): TGTGCCAGCAACCGTGATAGAGCAACTAATGAAAAACTGTTTTTT. Translation gives CASNRDRATNEKLFF.